The T cell receptor (beta chain) described here comes from a study of early stage breast cancer tumors. Background on the study: Of approximately 16 invasive breast tumors, about a dozen were hormone receptor-positive, HER2-negative. Study observations and caveats: Tumors had roughly 2.5-fold higher T cell density than normal breast.

Details on this clone: No antigen is known for it.

Profiling relied on immunoSEQ multiplex PCR, and the TCRdb table lists in-frame clones only, not all of them. The sample includes about 48,000 clones, 83% of them seen just once. The V end was cut by 5 bases, the J end by 5 bases, with 7 bases between. CDR1 and CDR2 from the germline V gene are MNHEY and SVGAGI. This CDR3 region has 12 residues. The rearrangement joins TRBV6-5 to TRBJ1-3; D remains unclear. The source is a person between 50 and 60 years old with breast cancer. Sequencing was carried out using blood. The CDR3 here is CASSRPRNTIYF. CDR3 DNA: TGTGCCAGCAGTCGGCCGCGAAACACCATATATTTT.